The clone carrying this T cell receptor beta chain was detected ten times or more. As yet, its antigen is unknown. The germline V gene has CDR1 SGHVS and CDR2 FQNEAQ. V gave up 5 bases and J gave up 2 bases, with 17 bases separating them. The CDR3 runs to 16 residues. This record comes from a study of T cells after yellow fever vaccination. TCRdb used MiXCR to reprocess the 5' RACE reads, holding one entry per CDR3 protein. The data hold around 310,000 distinct CDR3 sequences, with approximately 3.9% observed a single time. Study-wide results and caveats: Subsequent booster samples again held most clones from primary vaccination (96% CD4, over 80% CD8).

The J gene is TRBJ2-3, the V gene TRBV7-8; D assignment may be TRBD1 or TRBD2 (5 bases each). The sequence derives from a man aged 18 to 30 who received the YFV17D yellow fever vaccine. Sequencing was performed on PBMCs, taken 5 days after the yellow fever booster vaccination. DNA of the CDR3: TGTGCCAGCAGCCCTCAAGCCGGGGCTACCACAGATACGCAGTATTTT. Protein product: CASSPQAGATTDTQYF.